These 28 T cell receptor beta chains originate from one sample sequenced in a study of cytomegalovirus exposure and HLA in healthy donors. PCR involved 60 Vbeta and 13 Jbeta primers. This table comes from immunoSEQ multiplex PCR, and its TCRdb copy is limited to in-frame clones, with some not included. The sample yields 150,000 or so clones, approximately 80% seen once. The sample comprised PBMCs. The receptors were gathered from a male donor in good health and CMV-seropositive.

V and J are TRBV6-5 and TRBJ2-7; 11 bases agree with TRBD2. From germline, CDR1 is MNHEY and CDR2 SVGAGI. With 5 bases clipped from V and 2 bases from J, the junction kept 2 bases outside the gene matches. This CDR3 is built from 14 residues. Here the CDR3 DNA reads TGTGCCAGCAGTCTACTAGCGGGAGCCTACGAGCAGTACTTC. Protein sequence: CASSLLAGAYEQYF.

The chain has TRBV6-5 and TRBJ2-7, with TRBD1 matching 11 bases. CDR3 size: 15 residues. Germline assignment: CDR1 MNHEY and CDR2 SVGAGI. The V segment lost 4 bases and the J segment 4 bases; nucleotides outside the gene matches: 6. CDR3 region: CASSSPGQGAYEQYF. The CDR3 DNA reads TGTGCCAGCAGTTCACCCGGACAGGGGGCGTACGAGCAGTACTTC.

The rearrangement links TRBV15 to TRBJ2-3; 7 bases are shared with TRBD2. The CDR3 spans 16 residues. The germline gives CDR1 LNHNV, CDR2 YYDKDF (reference sequence). Unmatched junction bases numbered 8, after V lost 5 bases and J lost 0 bases. Here the CDR3 DNA reads TGTGCCACCAGCGACGGGATTAGCGGGAGCACAGATACGCAGTATTTT. As protein: CATSDGISGSTDTQYF.

A remark on this clone: One end of the junction is discordant with germline, which a read error may explain. CDR3 nucleotide sequence: TGTGCCAGCAGCCTGGAGGGGGCAAACAGTCAGTACTTC. Its protein is CASSLEGANSQYF. The rearrangement links TRBV5-4 to TRBJ2-4, with D possibly TRBD1 on 7 matching bases. This CDR3 is built from 13 residues. CDR1 and CDR2 (germline): SGHNT, YYREEE (reference sequence).

This clone was detected only once. V usage is TRBV5-1 and J usage is TRBJ2-1, with unresolved D. V shed 5 bases and J shed 5 bases, with 11 bases lying between them. Germline-derived CDR1 and CDR2 are SGHRS and YFSETQ. The CDR3 has 13 residues. Here the CDR3 reads CASSAGSNNEQFF. In nucleotides, the CDR3 is TGCGCCAGCAGTGCAGGAAGTAACAATGAGCAGTTCTTC.

This clone is a singleton in its sample. The chain links TRBV29-1 to TRBJ1-1; tentative D call: TRBD1 (6 bases). V was clipped by 4 bases and J by 1 base, with 10 bases between them. CDR1 is SQVTM and CDR2 is ANQGSEA in the germline V gene. The CDR3 runs 13 residues. This CDR3 is CSVGGQQNTEAFF. CDR3 nucleotide sequence: TGCAGCGTTGGAGGACAGCAGAACACTGAAGCTTTCTTT.

The CDR3 loop reads CAGAGQTTDTEAFF. As DNA, the CDR3 is TGTGCCGGAGCGGGACAAACCACTGACACTGAAGCTTTCTTT. The rearrangement uses TRBV2 and TRBJ1-1; a weak D match, TRBD1 (6 bases). The germline gives CDR1 SNHLY, CDR2 FYNNEI. Trimming removed 11 bases at V and 3 bases at J, with 19 bases between. This CDR3 region has 14 residues.

This clone occurred a few times. The chain links TRBV5-1 to TRBJ2-7; 11 nucleotides align to TRBD1. CDR1 SGHRS and CDR2 YFSETQ come from the germline V gene. The CDR3 runs to 15 residues. With V trimmed by 3 bases and J by 5 bases, 7 bases remained unmatched. Here the CDR3 reads CASSSYGTGGNEQYF. For the CDR3, the DNA is TGCGCCAGCAGCTCTTACGGGACAGGGGGGAACGAGCAGTACTTC.

This clone showed up just a few times. The rearrangement links TRBV28 to TRBJ2-3, with TRBD1 identical over 9 bases. The CDR3 totals 14 residues. V gave up 4 bases and J gave up 6 bases; unmatched junction bases: 5. Germline loops: CDR1 MDHEN, CDR2 SYDVKM. The CDR3 nucleotides are TGTGCCAGCAGTTCTGACAGGGGGTTTGATACGCAGTATTTT. Residues: CASSSDRGFDTQYF.

This chain joins TRBV6-5 and TRBJ1-4; TRBD1 might be the D (5 bases). CDR1 and CDR2 from the germline V gene are MNHEY and SVGAGI. The CDR3 covers 13 residues. Trimming took off 4 bases at V and 8 bases at J, with 11 bases between the two ends. The CDR3 region has the DNA TGTGCCAGCAGTTTCCTTCAGGGAGAAAAACTGTTTTTT. It yields the protein CASSFLQGEKLFF.

The chain combines TRBV4-1 with TRBJ2-5; tentatively, D is TRBD1 (6 bases). Per germline, CDR1 MGHRA and CDR2 YSYEKL. This CDR3 region has 15 residues. The V and J ends lost 1 base and 0 bases respectively, with 9 bases between them. The CDR3 DNA is TGCGCCAGCAGCCAAGGGACAGTCGACCAAGAGACCCAGTACTTC. Translating gives CASSQGTVDQETQYF.

Relative to its sample, this clone is medium-sized (0.01 to 0.1%). This rearrangement joins TRBV6-1 to TRBJ1-2, with D unclear. The V end was cut by 2 bases, the J end by 4 bases, with 14 bases between. The CDR3 extends over 15 amino acids. Germline CDR1 and CDR2: MNHNS and SASEGT. CDR3 nucleotides: TGTGCCAGCAGTGAATTGGAGGGAGAAGGCTATGGCTACACCTTC. Protein product: CASSELEGEGYGYTF.

The CDR3 region is CAISDDRSYEQYF. CDR3 nucleotides: TGTGCCATCAGTGATGACAGATCCTACGAGCAGTACTTC. The chain links TRBV10-3 to TRBJ2-7, with D possibly TRBD1 on 5 matching bases. Germline CDR1 is ENHRY and CDR2 is SYGVKD. The CDR3 spans 13 residues. V was clipped by 3 bases and J by 1 base, with 7 bases between them.

V is TRBV27 and J is TRBJ2-1; 7 bases map to TRBD1. With V trimmed by 3 bases and J by 2 bases, 4 bases remained unmatched. This CDR3 has 15 residues. Germline CDR1 reads MNHEY; CDR2 reads SMNVEV (reference sequence). The CDR3 reads CASSFLGGAYNEQFF. In DNA form, the CDR3 reads TGTGCCAGCAGTTTCTTAGGGGGCGCCTACAATGAGCAGTTCTTC.

In its sample, this clone was seen a few times. The chain carries TRBV27 and TRBJ2-2; 10 nucleotides align to TRBD2. The germline gives CDR1 MNHEY, CDR2 SMNVEV (reference sequence). With 0 bases clipped from V and 5 bases from J, the junction kept 6 bases outside the gene matches. CDR3 length: 17 amino acids. The CDR3 region has the DNA TGTGCCAGCAGTTTATCTCCGGGACTAGCGAGAACCGGGGAGCTGTTTTTT. Its translation: CASSLSPGLARTGELFF.

This chain connects TRBV10-3 to TRBJ2-7, with a possible D match to TRBD2 (6 bases). With 2 bases removed from V and 5 bases from J, the gap between germline ends came to 10 bases. The germline V gene encodes CDR1 ENHRY and CDR2 SYGVKD. The CDR3 loop spans 13 amino acids. CDR3 DNA sequence: TGTGCCATCAGTGAGCCACCGGGGGACGAGCAGTACTTC. It yields the protein CAISEPPGDEQYF.

This clone was seen once. The chain uses TRBV28 and TRBJ2-5; D unclear. V was cut by 6 bases and J by 5 bases, with 13 bases left in between. The germline CDR1 and CDR2 sequences are MDHEN and SYDVKM. CDR3 length equals 13 residues. Here the CDR3 reads CASSPSALETQYF. CDR3 nucleotide sequence: TGTGCCAGCAGCCCCTCTGCGTTGGAGACCCAGTACTTC.

This chain connects TRBV5-1 to TRBJ2-7; 14 bases align to TRBD2. The germline CDR1 and CDR2 sequences are SGHRS and YFSETQ. The CDR3 sequence is 16 residues long. The V gene end was trimmed by 4 bases and the J gene end by 5 bases; junction bases not matched to a gene: 8. Here the CDR3 reads CASSPGLAGVDHEQYF. CDR3 DNA sequence: TGCGCCAGCAGCCCGGGACTAGCGGGAGTCGACCACGAGCAGTACTTC.

This clone was counted between two and nine times. This sequence joins TRBV18 and TRBJ2-1; 14 nucleotides match TRBD2. CDR1 is KGHSH and CDR2 is LQKENI in the germline V gene. V was clipped by 5 bases and J by 6 bases; unmatched bases: 0. The CDR3 runs to 14 residues. CDR3 in amino acids: CASSGLAGGNEQFF. As DNA, the CDR3 is TGTGCCAGCTCAGGACTAGCGGGAGGCAATGAGCAGTTCTTC. Variable domain in full (rest from reference TRBV18 and TRBJ2-1): NAGVMQNPRHLVRRRGQEARLRCSPMKGHSHVYWYRQLPEEGLKFMVYLQKENIIDESGMPKERFSAEFPKEGPSILRIQQVVRGDSAAYFCASSGLAGGNEQFFGPGTRLTVL.

This clone was seen a few times. The rearrangement links TRBV5-1 to TRBJ2-1; 8 bases align to TRBD2. The germline V gene has CDR1 SGHRS and CDR2 YFSETQ. There are 14 residues in the CDR3. J lost 2 bases, V lost 9 bases, and 7 bases had no gene match. CDR3 nucleotides: TGCGCCACCTCGGGGGGGAAGACCTACAATGAGCAGTTCTTC. Its translation: CATSGGKTYNEQFF.

The rearrangement links TRBV5-5 to TRBJ1-6; 9 bases agree with TRBD1. Germline lookup yields CDR1 SGHKS and CDR2 YYEKEE (reference sequence). After removal of 2 bases from V and 7 bases from J, the junction contained 7 bases not matched to a gene. The CDR3 loop spans 16 amino acids. The CDR3 reads CASSLQGARANSPLHF. The DNA of the CDR3 is TGTGCCAGCAGCTTACAGGGGGCGCGTGCGAATTCACCCCTCCACTTT.

This clone came up once. This chain links TRBV7-8 with TRBJ2-1; D perhaps matches TRBD2 (6 bases). There are 14 residues in the CDR3. Trimming took 6 bases from V and 3 from J, leaving 12 bases between them. CDR1 is SGHVS, CDR2 FQNEAQ, per germline. The CDR3: CASSIGGNYNEQFF. As DNA, the CDR3 is TGTGCCAGCAGTATTGGGGGGAACTACAATGAGCAGTTCTTC.

The chain links TRBV5-8 to TRBJ2-7; D gene unclear. V lost 1 base and J 1 base, leaving 9 bases between the germline ends. The germline V gene has CDR1 SGHTS and CDR2 YDEGEE. This CDR3 region has 14 residues. This CDR3 is CASSLPGPSYEQYF. The CDR3 coding sequence is TGTGCCAGCAGCTTGCCAGGCCCATCCTACGAGCAGTACTTC.

V is TRBV28 and J is TRBJ1-5, with 9 bases aligning to TRBD1. J gave up 4 bases and V 4 bases, and 5 bases lay outside the gene matches. The germline V gene encodes CDR1 MDHEN and CDR2 SYDVKM. There are 15 residues in the CDR3. The CDR3 protein is CASSSIGQGNQPQHF. The CDR3 region has the DNA TGTGCCAGCAGTTCTATTGGACAGGGGAATCAGCCCCAGCATTTT.

J is TRBJ2-3 and V is TRBV5-4; D might be TRBD1 (6 bases). The V gene's germline CDR1 is SGHNT and CDR2 YYREEE (reference sequence). V was clipped by 4 bases and J by 1 base, with 13 bases between them. The CDR3 has 15 amino acids. The CDR3: CASSTRGRGTDTQYF. CDR3 nucleotides: TGTGCCAGCAGCACCAGGGGTAGGGGCACAGATACGCAGTATTTT.

A remark on this clone: The junction differs from germline at one of its ends, possibly a read error. In the same sample, other DNA sequences code for this CDR3. The chain uses TRBV28 and TRBJ2-6; D might be TRBD1 (6 bases). The CDR3 length is 15 residues. Looked up from germline, CDR1 is MDHEN and CDR2 is SYDVKM. The DNA for the CDR3 is TGTGCCAGCAGTTCACAGGGCTCTGGGGCCAACGGCCTGACTTTC. It translates to CASSSQGSGANGLTF.

The CDR3 here is CASSLEGAGSGELFF. CDR3 DNA: TGTGCCAGCAGCTTGGAGGGCGCGGGGTCCGGGGAGCTGTTTTTT. The chain links TRBV11-3 to TRBJ2-2; the D gene is possibly TRBD2 (6 bases). The CDR3 covers 15 residues. Germline CDR1 reads SGHNT; CDR2 reads YENEEA. Trimming shortened V by 3 bases and J by 6 bases, and 14 bases separated the two germline ends. Full variable domain (outside the CDR3, taken from reference TRBV11-3 and TRBJ2-2): EAGVVQSPRYKIIEKKQPVAFWCNPISGHNTLYWYLQNLGQGPELLIRYENEEAVDDSQLPKDRFSAERLKGVDSTLKIQPAELGDSAVYLCASSLEGAGSGELFFGEGSRLTVL.

This clone has a handful of counts. The rearrangement joins TRBV7-2 to TRBJ1-5, with TRBD1 identical over 8 bases. The CDR3 has 15 residues. The V segment lost 5 bases and the J segment 6 bases; nucleotides outside the gene matches: 9. Germline assignment: CDR1 SGHTA and CDR2 FQGNSA. CDR3 in amino acids: CASSLDRGEGQPQHF. The CDR3 DNA sequence: TGTGCCAGCAGCCTAGACAGGGGCGAGGGTCAGCCCCAGCATTTT.